These 4 T cell receptor beta chains share one sample of origin, sequenced in a study of T cell changes during pregnancy in multiple sclerosis. Measured with immunoSEQ multiplex PCR; TCRdb has only the in-frame clones, and not every one. This table holds 25,000 to 35,000 clones, about 90% found once. Sample: peripheral blood, taken in the first trimester of pregnancy. The source of these receptors is a female donor in good health, enrolled as a control in a pregnancy study.

This chain uses TRBV6-4 with TRBJ2-1, with D possibly being TRBD1 (5 bases). CDR1 and CDR2 from the germline V gene are MRHNA and SNTAGT. The CDR3 loop spans 14 amino acids. The V and J ends lost 2 bases and 9 bases respectively, with 14 bases between them. CDR3 coding DNA: TGTGCCAGCAGTGACACACATTCTGGGGCTGAGCAGTTCTTC. Residues: CASSDTHSGAEQFF.

V is TRBV11-2 and J is TRBJ2-5; 10 positions match TRBD2. This CDR3 spans 16 amino acids. V was clipped by 5 bases and J by 5 bases; unmatched bases: 11. CDR1 is SGHAT, CDR2 FQNNGV, per germline. DNA for the CDR3: TGTGCCAGCAGCACCTATTGGACTAGCGGAGGGGAGACCCAGTACTTC. As protein: CASSTYWTSGGETQYF. Together with reference TRBV11-2 and TRBJ2-5, the CDR3 gives the full variable domain: EAGVAQSPRYKIIEKRQSVAFWCNPISGHATLYWYQQILGQGPKLLIQFQNNGVVDDSQLPKDRFSAERLKGVDSTLKIQPAKLEDSAVYLCASSTYWTSGGETQYFGPGTRLLVL.

A single count supports this clone. This chain joins TRBV10-3 and TRBJ1-1; D possibly corresponds to TRBD1 (5 bases). V shed 4 bases and J shed 4 bases, with 16 bases lying between them. This CDR3 is built from 15 residues. Germline loops: CDR1 ENHRY, CDR2 SYGVKD. As DNA, the CDR3 is TGTGCCATCAGTGCCACCCGGACACCGGCCACTGAAGCTTTCTTT. Protein: CAISATRTPATEAFF.

The V and J genes are TRBV21-1 and TRBJ2-4; the tabulated D call, TRBD2, remains unverified against the DNA. TRBV21-1 is noted as a pseudogene. The CDR3 length is 17 residues. CDR3 coding DNA: TGTGCCAGCAGCAGGGGACTAGCGGCCCCAGCCAAAAACATTCAGTACTTC. Amino acids: CASSRGLAAPAKNIQYF.